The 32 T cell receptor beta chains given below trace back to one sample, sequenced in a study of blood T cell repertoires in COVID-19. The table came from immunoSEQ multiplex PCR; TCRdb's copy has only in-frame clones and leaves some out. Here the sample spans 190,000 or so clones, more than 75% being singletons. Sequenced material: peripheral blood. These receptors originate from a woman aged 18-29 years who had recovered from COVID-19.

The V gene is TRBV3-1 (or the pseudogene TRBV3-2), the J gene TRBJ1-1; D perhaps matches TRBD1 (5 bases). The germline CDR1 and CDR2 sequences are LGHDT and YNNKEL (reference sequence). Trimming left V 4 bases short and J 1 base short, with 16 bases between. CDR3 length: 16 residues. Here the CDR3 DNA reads TGTGCCAGCAGCCCTCCCCCAGGGTGGAAGAACACTGAAGCTTTCTTT. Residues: CASSPPPGWKNTEAFF.

The CDR3 coding sequence is TGTGCCAGCAGCTTAGTCGGGCGGGGAACTGGACTGCTAAATTCACCCCTCCACTTT. It codes for CASSLVGRGTGLLNSPLHF. The chain links TRBV7-8 to TRBJ1-6; D unclear. V lost 1 base and J 7 bases, leaving 23 bases between the germline ends. The CDR3 contains 19 residues. CDR1 is SGHVS and CDR2 is FQNEAQ in the germline V gene.

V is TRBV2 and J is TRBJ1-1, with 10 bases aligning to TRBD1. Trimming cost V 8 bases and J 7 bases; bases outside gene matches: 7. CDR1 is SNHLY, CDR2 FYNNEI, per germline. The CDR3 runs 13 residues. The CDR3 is CASLIGTGVEAFF. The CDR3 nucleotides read TGTGCCAGCCTCATAGGGACAGGGGTTGAAGCTTTCTTT.

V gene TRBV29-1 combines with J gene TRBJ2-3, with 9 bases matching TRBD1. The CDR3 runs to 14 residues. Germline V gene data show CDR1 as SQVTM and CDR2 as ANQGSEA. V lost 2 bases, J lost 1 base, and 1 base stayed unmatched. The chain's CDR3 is CSVEWTGGTDTQYF. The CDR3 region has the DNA TGCAGCGTTGAATGGACAGGGGGCACAGATACGCAGTATTTT.

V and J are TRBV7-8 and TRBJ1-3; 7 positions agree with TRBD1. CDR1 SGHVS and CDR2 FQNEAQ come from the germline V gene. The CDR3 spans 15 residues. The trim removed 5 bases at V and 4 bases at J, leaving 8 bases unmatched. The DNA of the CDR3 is TGTGCCAGCAGCCTACAGGGGTCATGGGGAAACACCATATATTTT. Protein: CASSLQGSWGNTIYF.

The CDR3: CASSTRLSSYNEQFF. The CDR3 DNA sequence: TGTGCCAGTAGTACCCGATTGAGCTCCTACAATGAGCAGTTCTTC. This chain links TRBV19 with TRBJ2-1; D gene ambiguous. Germline V gene sequence: CDR1 LNHDA, CDR2 SQIVND (reference sequence). With 4 bases removed from V and 0 bases from J, the gap between germline ends came to 10 bases. The CDR3 runs 15 residues.

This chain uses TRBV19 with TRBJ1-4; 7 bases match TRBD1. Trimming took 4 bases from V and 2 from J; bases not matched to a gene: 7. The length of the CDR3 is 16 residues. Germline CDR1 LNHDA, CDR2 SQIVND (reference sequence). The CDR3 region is CASSSRGGATNEKLFF. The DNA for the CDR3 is TGTGCCAGTAGTAGTAGAGGGGGCGCGACTAATGAAAAACTGTTTTTT.

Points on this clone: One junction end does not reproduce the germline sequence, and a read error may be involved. The CDR3 sequence: CASSYSWASGDEQFF. CDR3 DNA sequence: TGTGCCAGCAGCTACTCTTGGGCGTCGGGAGATGAGCAGTTCTTC. The rearrangement uses TRBV6-2 or TRBV6-3 and TRBJ2-1, with D maybe TRBD2 (6 bases). Germline V CDR1 and CDR2: MNHEY, SVGEGT. The CDR3 extends over 15 amino acids.

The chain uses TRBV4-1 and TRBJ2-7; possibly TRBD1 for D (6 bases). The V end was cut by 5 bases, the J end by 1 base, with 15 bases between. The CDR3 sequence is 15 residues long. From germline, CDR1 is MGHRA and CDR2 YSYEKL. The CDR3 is CASSENRAPSYEQYF. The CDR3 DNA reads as TGCGCCAGCAGCGAAAACAGGGCCCCTTCCTACGAGCAGTACTTC.

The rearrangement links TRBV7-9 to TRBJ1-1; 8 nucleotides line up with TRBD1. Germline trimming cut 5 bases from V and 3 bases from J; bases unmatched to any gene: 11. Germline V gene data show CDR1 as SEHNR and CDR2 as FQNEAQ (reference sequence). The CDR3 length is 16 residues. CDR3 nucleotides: TGTGCCAGCAGCCCAACCCGGACAGGGAGGGACACTGAAGCTTTCTTT. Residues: CASSPTRTGRDTEAFF.

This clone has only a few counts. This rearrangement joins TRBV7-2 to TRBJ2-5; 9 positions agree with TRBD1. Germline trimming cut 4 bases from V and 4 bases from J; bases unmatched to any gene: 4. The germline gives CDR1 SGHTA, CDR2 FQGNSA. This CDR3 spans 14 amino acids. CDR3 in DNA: TGTGCCAGCAGCTGGGGACAGGGAGGAGAGACCCAGTACTTC. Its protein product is CASSWGQGGETQYF.

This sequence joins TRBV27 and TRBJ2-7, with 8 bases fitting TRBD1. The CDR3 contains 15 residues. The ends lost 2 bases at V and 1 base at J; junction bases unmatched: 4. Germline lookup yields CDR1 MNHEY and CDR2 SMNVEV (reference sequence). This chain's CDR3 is CASSLGTGLSYEQYF. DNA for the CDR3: TGTGCCAGCAGTTTAGGGACAGGTTTATCCTACGAGCAGTACTTC.

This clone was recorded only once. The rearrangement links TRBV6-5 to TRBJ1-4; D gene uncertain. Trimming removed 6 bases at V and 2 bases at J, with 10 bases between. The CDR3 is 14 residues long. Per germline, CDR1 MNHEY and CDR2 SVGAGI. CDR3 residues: CASRRGITNEKLFF. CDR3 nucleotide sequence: TGTGCCAGCAGGCGGGGAATCACTAATGAAAAACTGTTTTTT.

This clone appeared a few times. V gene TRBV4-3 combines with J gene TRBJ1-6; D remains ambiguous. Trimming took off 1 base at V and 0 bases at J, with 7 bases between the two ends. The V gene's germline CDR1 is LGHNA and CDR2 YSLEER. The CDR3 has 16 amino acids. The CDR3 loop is CASSQGASSYNSPLHF. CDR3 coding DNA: TGCGCCAGCAGCCAAGGGGCGAGCTCCTATAATTCACCCCTCCACTTT.

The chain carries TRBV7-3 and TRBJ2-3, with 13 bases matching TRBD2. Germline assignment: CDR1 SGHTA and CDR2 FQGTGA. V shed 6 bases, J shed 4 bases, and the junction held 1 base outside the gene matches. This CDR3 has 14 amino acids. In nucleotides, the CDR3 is TGTGCCAGCAGACTAGCGGGAGGGGCAGATACGCAGTATTTT. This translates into CASRLAGGADTQYF.

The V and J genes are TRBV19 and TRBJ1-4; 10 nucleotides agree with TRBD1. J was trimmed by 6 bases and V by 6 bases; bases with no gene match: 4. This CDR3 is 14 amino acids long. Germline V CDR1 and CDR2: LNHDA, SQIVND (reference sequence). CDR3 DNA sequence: TGTGCCAGTAGCGAGACAGGGGGCTATGAAAAACTGTTTTTT. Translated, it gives CASSETGGYEKLFF.

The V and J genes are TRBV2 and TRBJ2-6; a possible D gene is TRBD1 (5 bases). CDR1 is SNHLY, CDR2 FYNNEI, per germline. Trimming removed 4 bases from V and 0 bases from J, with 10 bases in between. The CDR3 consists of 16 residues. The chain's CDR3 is CASSGWTYSGANVLTF. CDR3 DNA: TGTGCCAGCAGTGGATGGACATACTCTGGGGCCAACGTCCTGACTTTC.

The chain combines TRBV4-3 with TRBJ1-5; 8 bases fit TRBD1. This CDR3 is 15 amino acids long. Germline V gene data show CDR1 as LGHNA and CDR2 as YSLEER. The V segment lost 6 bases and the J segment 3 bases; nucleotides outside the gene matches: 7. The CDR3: CASSRLQGVNQPQHF. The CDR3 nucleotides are TGCGCCAGCAGTCGATTACAGGGGGTCAATCAGCCCCAGCATTTT.

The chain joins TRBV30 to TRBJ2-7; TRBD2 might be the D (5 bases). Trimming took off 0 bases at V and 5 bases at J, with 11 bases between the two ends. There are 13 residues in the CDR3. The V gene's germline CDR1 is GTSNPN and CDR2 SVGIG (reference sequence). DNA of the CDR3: TGTGCCTGGAGTGTAAGTAGCGCTCACGAGCAGTACGTC. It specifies CAWSVSSAHEQYV.

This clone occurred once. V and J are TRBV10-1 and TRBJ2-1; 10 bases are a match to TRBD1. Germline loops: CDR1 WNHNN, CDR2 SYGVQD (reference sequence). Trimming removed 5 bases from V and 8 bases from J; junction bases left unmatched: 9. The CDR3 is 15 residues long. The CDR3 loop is CASSSRDRGSHEQFF. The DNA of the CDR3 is TGCGCCAGCAGTAGCCGGGACAGGGGATCACATGAGCAGTTCTTC.

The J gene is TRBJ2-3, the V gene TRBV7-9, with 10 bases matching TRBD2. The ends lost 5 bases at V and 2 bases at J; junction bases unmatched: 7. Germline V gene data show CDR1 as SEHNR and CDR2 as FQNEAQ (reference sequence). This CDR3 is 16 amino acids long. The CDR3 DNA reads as TGTGCCAGCAGCACTCCGACTAGCGGGTACACAGATACGCAGTATTTT. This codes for CASSTPTSGYTDTQYF. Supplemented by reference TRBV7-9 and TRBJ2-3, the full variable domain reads DTGVSQNPRHKITKRGQNVTFRCDPISEHNRLYWYRQTLGQGPEFLTYFQNEAQLEKSRLLSDRFSAERPKGSFSTLEIQRTEQGDSAMYLCASSTPTSGYTDTQYFGPGTRLTVL.

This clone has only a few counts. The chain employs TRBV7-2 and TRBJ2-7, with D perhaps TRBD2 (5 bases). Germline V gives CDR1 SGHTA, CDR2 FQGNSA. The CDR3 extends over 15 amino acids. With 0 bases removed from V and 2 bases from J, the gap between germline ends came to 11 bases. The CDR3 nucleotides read TGTGCCAGCAGCTTAGCTCACGGGGAGCCCTACGAGCAGTACTTC. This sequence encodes CASSLAHGEPYEQYF.

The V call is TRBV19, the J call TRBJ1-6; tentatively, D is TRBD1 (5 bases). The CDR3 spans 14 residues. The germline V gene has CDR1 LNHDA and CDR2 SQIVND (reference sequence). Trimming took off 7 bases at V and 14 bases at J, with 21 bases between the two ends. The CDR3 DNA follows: TGTGCCAGTACCTCCGGGGGGAGACCCTCGGCCCTCCACTTT. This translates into CASTSGGRPSALHF.

The CDR3 DNA follows: TGTGCCACATATAGCGGGGGGGCCTCCGAGCAGTACTTC. This sequence encodes CATYSGGASEQYF. The V and J genes are TRBV6-6 and TRBJ2-7, with 11 bases aligning to TRBD2. With V trimmed by 10 bases and J by 6 bases, 8 bases remained unmatched. Germline V lookup: CDR1 MNHNY, CDR2 SVGAGI (reference sequence). The CDR3 is 13 residues long.

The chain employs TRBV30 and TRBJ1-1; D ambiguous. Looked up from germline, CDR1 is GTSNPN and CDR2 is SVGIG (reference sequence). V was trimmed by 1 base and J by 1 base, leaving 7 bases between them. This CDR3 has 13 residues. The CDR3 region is CAWSDGENTEAFF. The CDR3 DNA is TGTGCCTGGAGTGACGGTGAGAACACTGAAGCTTTCTTT.

For the CDR3, the DNA is TGCGCCAGCAGCGGGCCTGGCGAGAGCTCCTACAATGAGCAGTTCTTC. Its translation: CASSGPGESSYNEQFF. The chain employs TRBV5-1 and TRBJ2-1; no reliable D call. Germline-derived CDR1 and CDR2 are SGHRS and YFSETQ. V lost 4 bases to trimming and J lost 0 bases, with 14 bases between them. The CDR3 runs to 16 residues.

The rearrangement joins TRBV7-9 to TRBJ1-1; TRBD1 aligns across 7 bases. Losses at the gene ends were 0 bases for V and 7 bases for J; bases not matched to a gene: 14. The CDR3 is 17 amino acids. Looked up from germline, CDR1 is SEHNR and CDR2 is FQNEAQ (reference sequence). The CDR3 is CASSLAPGQLWVGEAFF. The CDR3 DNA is TGTGCCAGCAGCTTAGCCCCGGGACAGTTGTGGGTCGGTGAAGCTTTCTTT.

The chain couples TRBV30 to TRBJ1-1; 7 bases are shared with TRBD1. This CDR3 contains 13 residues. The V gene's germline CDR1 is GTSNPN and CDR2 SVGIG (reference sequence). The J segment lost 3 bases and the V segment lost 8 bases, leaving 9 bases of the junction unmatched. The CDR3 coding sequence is TGTGCCGGTCACCGGGACAGCTACACTGAAGCTTTCTTT. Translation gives CAGHRDSYTEAFF.

The CDR3 spells CASSSRPGPGGIQYF. CDR3 in DNA: TGTGCCAGCAGTTCGCGCCCGGGACCCGGGGGCATTCAGTACTTC. This chain uses TRBV7-2 with TRBJ2-4, with TRBD2 as a possible D gene (6 bases). CDR3 length: 15 residues. V lost 6 bases and J 9 bases, leaving 21 bases between the germline ends. The germline V gene has CDR1 SGHTA and CDR2 FQGNSA. Full variable domain (rest looked up from reference TRBV7-2 and TRBJ2-4): GAGVSQSPSNKVTEKGKDVELRCDPISGHTALYWYRQSLGQGLEFLIYFQGNSAPDKSGLPSDRFSAERTGGSVSTLTIQRTQQEDSAVYLCASSSRPGPGGIQYFGAGTRLSVL.

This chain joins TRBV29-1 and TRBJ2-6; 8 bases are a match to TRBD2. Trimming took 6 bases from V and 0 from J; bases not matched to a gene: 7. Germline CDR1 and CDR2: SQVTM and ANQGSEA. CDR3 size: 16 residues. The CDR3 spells CSVPGGALSGANVLTF. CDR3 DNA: TGCAGCGTCCCGGGGGGGGCCCTCTCTGGGGCCAACGTCCTGACTTTC.

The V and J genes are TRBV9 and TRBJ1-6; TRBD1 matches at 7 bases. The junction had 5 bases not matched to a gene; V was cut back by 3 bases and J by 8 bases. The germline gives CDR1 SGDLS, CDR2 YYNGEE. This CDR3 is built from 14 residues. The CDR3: CASSEGDSYSPLHF. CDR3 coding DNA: TGTGCCAGCAGCGAGGGGGACAGTTATTCACCCCTCCACTTT.

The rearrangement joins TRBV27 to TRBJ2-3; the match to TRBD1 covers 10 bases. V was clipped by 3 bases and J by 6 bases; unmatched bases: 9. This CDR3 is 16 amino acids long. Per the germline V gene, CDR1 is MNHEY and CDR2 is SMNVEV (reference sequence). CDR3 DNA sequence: TGTGCCAGCAGTTTCCGAGACAGGGGGCCGCAGGATACGCAGTATTTT. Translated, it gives CASSFRDRGPQDTQYF.